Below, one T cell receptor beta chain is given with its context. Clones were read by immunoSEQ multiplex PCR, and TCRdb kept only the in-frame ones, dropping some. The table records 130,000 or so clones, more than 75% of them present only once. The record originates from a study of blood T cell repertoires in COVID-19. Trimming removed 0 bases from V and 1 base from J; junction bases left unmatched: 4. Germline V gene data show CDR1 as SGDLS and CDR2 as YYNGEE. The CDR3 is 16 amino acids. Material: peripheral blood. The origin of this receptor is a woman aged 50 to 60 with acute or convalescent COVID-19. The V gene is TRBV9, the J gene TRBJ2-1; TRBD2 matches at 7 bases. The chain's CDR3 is CASSVDLAASYNEQFF. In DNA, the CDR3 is TGTGCCAGCAGCGTAGATCTAGCGGCGTCCTACAATGAGCAGTTCTTC.